This T cell receptor beta chain is from a study of T cells in localized non-small cell lung cancer. The CDR3 runs 13 residues. Trimming removed 2 bases at V and 6 bases at J, with 9 bases between. Germline V CDR1 and CDR2: SGHDN, FVKESK. Whole-study findings and limits: There was an association of higher blood T cell density with longer overall survival. Median 57 top-100 tumor clones were shared with paired adjacent lung. Uninvolved adjacent lung, not tumor, had the highest T cell clonality. The study sequenced only one region of the tumor. As a result, intratumor heterogeneity could not be excluded and remains possible.

In regard to this clone: The antigen remains unidentified.

The repertoire was sequenced with immunoSEQ multiplex PCR; TCRdb's copy has only in-frame clones and lacks some. The sample contains approximately 2,800 clones, under 30% of which appear only once. The source is a woman aged 35 to 75 with stage I lung adenocarcinoma. The chain employs TRBV14 and TRBJ2-3; D possibly corresponds to TRBD2 (6 bases). The material sequenced was lung tumor tissue, taken before any cancer treatment. CDR3 loop: CASSQRRVDTQYF. The CDR3, as DNA: TGTGCCAGCAGCCAAAGGAGGGTGGATACGCAGTATTTT.